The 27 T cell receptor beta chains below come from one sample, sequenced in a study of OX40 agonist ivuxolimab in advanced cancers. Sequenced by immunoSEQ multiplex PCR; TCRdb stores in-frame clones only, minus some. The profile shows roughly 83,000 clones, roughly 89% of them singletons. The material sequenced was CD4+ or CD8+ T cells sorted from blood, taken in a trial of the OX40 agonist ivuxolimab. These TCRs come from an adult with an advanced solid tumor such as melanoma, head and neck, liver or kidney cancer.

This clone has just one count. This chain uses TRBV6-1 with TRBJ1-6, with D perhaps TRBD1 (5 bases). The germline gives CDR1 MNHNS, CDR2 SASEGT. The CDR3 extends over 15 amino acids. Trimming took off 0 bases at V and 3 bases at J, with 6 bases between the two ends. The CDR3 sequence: CASSEARDYNSPLHF. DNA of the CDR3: TGTGCCAGCAGTGAAGCCAGGGACTATAATTCACCCCTCCACTTT.

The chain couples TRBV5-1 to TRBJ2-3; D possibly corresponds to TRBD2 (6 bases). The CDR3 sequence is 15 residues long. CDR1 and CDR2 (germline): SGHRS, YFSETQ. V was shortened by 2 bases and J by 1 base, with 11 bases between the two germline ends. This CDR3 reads CASSFSGWGTDTQYF. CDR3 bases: TGCGCCAGCAGCTTCAGCGGGTGGGGCACAGATACGCAGTATTTT. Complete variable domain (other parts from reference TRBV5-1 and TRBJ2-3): KAGVTQTPRYLIKTRGQQVTLSCSPISGHRSVSWYQQTPGQGLQFLFEYFSETQRNKGNFPGRFSGRQFSNSRSEMNVSTLELGDSALYLCASSFSGWGTDTQYFGPGTRLTVL.

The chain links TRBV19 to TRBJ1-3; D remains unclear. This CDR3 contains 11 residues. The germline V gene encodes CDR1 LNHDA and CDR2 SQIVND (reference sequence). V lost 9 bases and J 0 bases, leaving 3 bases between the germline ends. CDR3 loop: CASFSGNTIYF. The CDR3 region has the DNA TGTGCCAGCTTCTCTGGAAACACCATATATTTT.

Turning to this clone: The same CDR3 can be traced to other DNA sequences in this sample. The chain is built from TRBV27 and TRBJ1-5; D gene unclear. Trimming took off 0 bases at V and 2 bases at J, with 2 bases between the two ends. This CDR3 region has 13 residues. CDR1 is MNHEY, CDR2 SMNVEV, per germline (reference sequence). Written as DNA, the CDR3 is TGTGCCAGCAGTTTATCCGGCAATCAGCCCCAGCATTTT. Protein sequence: CASSLSGNQPQHF.

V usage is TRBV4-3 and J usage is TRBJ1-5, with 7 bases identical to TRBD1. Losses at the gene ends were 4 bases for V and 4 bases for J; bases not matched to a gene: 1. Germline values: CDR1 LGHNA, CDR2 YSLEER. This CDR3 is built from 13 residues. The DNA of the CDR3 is TGCGCCAGCAGCCCGGGACAGAATCAGCCCCAGCATTTT. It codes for CASSPGQNQPQHF.

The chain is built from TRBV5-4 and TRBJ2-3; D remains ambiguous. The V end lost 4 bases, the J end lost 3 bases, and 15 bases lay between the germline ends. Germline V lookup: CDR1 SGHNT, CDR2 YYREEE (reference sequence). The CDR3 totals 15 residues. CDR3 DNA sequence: TGTGCCAGCAGCCGAGAACATCTTCTAACAGATACGCAGTATTTT. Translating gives CASSREHLLTDTQYF. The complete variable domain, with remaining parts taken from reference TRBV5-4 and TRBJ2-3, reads ETGVTQSPTHLIKTRGQQVTLRCSSQSGHNTVSWYQQALGQGPQFIFQYYREEENGRGNFPPRFSGLQFPNYSSELNVNALELDDSALYLCASSREHLLTDTQYFGPGTRLTVL.

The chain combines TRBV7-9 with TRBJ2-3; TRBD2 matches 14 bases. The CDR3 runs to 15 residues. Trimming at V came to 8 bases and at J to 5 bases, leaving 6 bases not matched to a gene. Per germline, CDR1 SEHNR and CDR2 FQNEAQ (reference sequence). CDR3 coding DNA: TGTGCCAGCTTCCGACTAGCGGGGGGGCTAGATACGCAGTATTTT. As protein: CASFRLAGGLDTQYF.

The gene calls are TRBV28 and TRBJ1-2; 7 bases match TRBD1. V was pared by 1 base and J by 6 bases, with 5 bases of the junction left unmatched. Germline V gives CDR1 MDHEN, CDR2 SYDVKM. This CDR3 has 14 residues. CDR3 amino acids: CASSLFDRANGYTF. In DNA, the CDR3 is TGTGCCAGCAGTTTATTCGACAGGGCCAATGGCTACACCTTC.

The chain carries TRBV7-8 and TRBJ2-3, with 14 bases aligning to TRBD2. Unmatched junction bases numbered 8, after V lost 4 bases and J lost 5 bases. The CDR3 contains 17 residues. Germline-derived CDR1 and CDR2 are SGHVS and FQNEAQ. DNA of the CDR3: TGTGCCAGCAGCTCGCGACTAGCGGGAGGGCCGGTAGATACGCAGTATTTT. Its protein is CASSSRLAGGPVDTQYF.

The CDR3 region has the DNA TGTGCCAGCAGTGGAGTGACCTGGAGGTTTGAGACCCAGTACTTC. The encoded protein is CASSGVTWRFETQYF. The chain uses TRBV6-1 and TRBJ2-5, with D maybe TRBD2 (5 bases). The CDR3 runs to 15 residues. In germline, CDR1 is MNHNS, CDR2 SASEGT. V was pared by 4 bases and J by 5 bases, with 17 bases between.

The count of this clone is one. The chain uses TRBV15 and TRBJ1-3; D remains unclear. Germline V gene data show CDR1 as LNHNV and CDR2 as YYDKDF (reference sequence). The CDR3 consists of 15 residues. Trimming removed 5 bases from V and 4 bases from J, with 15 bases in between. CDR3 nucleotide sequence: TGTGCCACCAGCCAAGCAAGGGAGCTCGGAAACACCATATATTTT. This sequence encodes CATSQARELGNTIYF.

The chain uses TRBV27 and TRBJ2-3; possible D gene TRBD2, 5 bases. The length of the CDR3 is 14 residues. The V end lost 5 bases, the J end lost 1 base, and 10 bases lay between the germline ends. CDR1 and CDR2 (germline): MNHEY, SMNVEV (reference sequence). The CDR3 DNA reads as TGTGCCAGCAGTCCCTTGAGGGGCACAGATACGCAGTATTTT. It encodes CASSPLRGTDTQYF.

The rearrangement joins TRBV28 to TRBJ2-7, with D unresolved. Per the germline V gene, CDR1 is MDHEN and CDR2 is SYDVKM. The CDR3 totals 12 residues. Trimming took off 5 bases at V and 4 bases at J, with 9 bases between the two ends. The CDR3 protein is CASSLDGYEQYV. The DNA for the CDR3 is TGTGCCAGCAGTCTGGACGGTTACGAGCAGTACGTC.

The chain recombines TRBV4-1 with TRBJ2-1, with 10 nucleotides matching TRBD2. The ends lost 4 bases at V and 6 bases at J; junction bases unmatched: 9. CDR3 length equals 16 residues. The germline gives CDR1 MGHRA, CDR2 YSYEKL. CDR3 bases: TGCGCCAGCAGCCCCCCCCCAGCGGGGGGGCCCAATGAGCAGTTCTTC. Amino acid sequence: CASSPPPAGGPNEQFF.

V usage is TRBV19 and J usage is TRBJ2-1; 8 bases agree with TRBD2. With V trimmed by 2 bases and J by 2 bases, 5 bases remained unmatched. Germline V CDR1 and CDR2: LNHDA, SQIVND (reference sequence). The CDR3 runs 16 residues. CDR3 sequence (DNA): TGTGCCAGTAGTATACGACTAGCGTCTGCCTACAATGAGCAGTTCTTC. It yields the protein CASSIRLASAYNEQFF.

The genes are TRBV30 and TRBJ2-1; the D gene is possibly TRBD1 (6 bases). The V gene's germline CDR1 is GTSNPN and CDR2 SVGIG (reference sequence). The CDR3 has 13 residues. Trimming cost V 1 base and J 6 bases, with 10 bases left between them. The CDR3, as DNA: TGTGCCTGGAGTGGAGGGACACTCAATGAGCAGTTCTTC. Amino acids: CAWSGGTLNEQFF.

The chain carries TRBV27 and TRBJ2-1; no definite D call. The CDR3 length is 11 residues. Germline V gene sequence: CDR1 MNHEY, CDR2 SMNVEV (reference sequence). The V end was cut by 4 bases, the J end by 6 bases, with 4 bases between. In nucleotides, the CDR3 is TGTGCCAGCAGTTCCGGCAATGAGCAGTTCTTC. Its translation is CASSSGNEQFF.

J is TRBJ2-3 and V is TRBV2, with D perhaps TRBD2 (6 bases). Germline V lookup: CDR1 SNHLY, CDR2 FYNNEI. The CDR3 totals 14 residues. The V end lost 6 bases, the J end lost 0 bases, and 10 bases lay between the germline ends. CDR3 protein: CASSVGRSTDTQYF. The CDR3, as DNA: TGTGCCAGCAGCGTTGGGAGGAGCACAGATACGCAGTATTTT. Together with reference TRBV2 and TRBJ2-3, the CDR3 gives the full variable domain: EPEVTQTPSHQVTQMGQEVILRCVPISNHLYFYWYRQILGQKVEFLVSFYNNEISEKSEIFDDQFSVERPDGSNFTLKIRSTKLEDSAMYFCASSVGRSTDTQYFGPGTRLTVL.

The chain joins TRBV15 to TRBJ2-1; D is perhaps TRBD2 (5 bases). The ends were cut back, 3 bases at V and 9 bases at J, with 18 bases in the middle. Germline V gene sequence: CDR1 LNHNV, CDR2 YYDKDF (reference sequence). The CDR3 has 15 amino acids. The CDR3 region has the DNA TGTGCCACCAGCAGGGTCCCCATGGCCGAGGGTGAGCAGTTCTTC. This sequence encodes CATSRVPMAEGEQFF.

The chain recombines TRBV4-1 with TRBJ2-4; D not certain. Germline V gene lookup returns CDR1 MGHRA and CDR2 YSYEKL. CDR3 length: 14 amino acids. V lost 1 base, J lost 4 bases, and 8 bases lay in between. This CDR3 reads CASSQGAGKNIQYF. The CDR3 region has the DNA TGCGCCAGCAGCCAAGGGGCAGGAAAAAACATTCAGTACTTC.

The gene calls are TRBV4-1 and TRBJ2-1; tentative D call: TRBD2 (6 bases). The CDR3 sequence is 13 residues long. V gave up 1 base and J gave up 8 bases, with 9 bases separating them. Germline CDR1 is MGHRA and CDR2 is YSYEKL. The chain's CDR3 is CASSQAGVDEQFF. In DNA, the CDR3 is TGCGCCAGCAGCCAAGCGGGGGTCGATGAGCAGTTCTTC.

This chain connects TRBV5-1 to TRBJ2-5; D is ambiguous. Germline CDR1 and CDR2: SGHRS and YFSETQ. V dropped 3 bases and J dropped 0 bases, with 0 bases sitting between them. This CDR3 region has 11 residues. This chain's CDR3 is CASSYQETQYF. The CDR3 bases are TGCGCCAGCAGCTACCAAGAGACCCAGTACTTC.

This CDR3 is CASSLTSGRIGRHNEQFF. Here the CDR3 DNA reads TGTGCCAGCAGCCTGACTAGCGGGAGAATCGGGCGGCACAATGAGCAGTTCTTC. The chain joins TRBV7-6 to TRBJ2-1, with TRBD2 matching over 12 bases. CDR1 and CDR2 from the germline V gene are SGHVS and FNYEAQ. The CDR3 has 18 residues. The trim removed 5 bases at V and 5 bases at J, leaving 13 bases unmatched.

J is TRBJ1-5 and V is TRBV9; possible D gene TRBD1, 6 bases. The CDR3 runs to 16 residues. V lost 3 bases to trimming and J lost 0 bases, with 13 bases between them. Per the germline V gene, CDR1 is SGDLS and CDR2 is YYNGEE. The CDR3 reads CASSGRGVLSNQPQHF. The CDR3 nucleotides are TGTGCCAGCAGCGGGAGGGGGGTTCTTAGCAATCAGCCCCAGCATTTT.

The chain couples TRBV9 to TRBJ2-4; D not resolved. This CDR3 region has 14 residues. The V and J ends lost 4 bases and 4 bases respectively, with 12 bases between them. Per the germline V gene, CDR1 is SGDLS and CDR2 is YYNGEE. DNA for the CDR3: TGTGCCAGCAGCCCTCCGGGCGGTAAAAACATTCAGTACTTC. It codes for CASSPPGGKNIQYF.

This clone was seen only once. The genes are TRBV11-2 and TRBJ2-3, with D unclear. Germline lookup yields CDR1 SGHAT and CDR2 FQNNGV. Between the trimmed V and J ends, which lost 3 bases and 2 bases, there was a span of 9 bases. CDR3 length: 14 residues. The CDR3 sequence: CASSFWSFTDTQYF. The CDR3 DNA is TGTGCCAGCAGCTTTTGGAGCTTCACAGATACGCAGTATTTT. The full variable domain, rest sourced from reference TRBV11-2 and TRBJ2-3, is EAGVAQSPRYKIIEKRQSVAFWCNPISGHATLYWYQQILGQGPKLLIQFQNNGVVDDSQLPKDRFSAERLKGVDSTLKIQPAKLEDSAVYLCASSFWSFTDTQYFGPGTRLTVL.

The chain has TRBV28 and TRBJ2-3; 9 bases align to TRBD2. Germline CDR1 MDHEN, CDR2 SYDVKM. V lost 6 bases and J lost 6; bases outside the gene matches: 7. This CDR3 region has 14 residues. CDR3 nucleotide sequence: TGTGCCAGCAGCTATAGCGGGGGCGGGGATACGCAGTATTTT. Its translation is CASSYSGGGDTQYF.